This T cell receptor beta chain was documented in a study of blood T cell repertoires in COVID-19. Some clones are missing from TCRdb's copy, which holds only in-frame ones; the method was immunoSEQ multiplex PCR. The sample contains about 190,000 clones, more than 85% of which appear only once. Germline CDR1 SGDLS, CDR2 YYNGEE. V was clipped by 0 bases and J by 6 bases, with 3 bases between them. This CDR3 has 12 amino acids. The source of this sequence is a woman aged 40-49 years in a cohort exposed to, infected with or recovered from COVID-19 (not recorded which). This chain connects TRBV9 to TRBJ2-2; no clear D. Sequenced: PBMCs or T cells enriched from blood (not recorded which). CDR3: CASSVAAGELFF. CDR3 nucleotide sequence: TGTGCCAGCAGCGTAGCTGCCGGGGAGCTGTTTTTT. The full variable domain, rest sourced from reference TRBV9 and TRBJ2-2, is DSGVTQTPKHLITATGQRVTLRCSPRSGDLSVYWYQQSLDQGLQFLIQYYNGEERAKGNILERFSAQQFPDLHSELNLSSLELGDSALYFCASSVAAGELFFGEGSRLTVL.